A selection of T cell receptor beta chains follows, all from one sample in a study of cytomegalovirus exposure and HLA in healthy donors. TCRdb keeps only in-frame clones here, not all; method: immunoSEQ multiplex PCR. The table has over 60,000 clones, under 80% seen once; the top ten hold roughly 15%. Specimen: PBMCs. The receptors here all came from a male donor in good health and CMV-seropositive. Both conserved end residues are part of each CDR3. Each record gives: V gene, J gene, clone size, D gene, CDR3 protein, CDR3 DNA. A D gene is named only where the DNA matches it firmly. Clone sizes are given selectively: once, few, many, or a class where the clone is expanded.

V gene: TRBV11-2; J gene: TRBJ1-4; clone size: few; D gene: .; CDR3 protein: CASSLARGREKLFF; CDR3 DNA: TGTGCCAGCAGCTTAGCAAGGGGCCGTGAAAAACTGTTTTTT
V gene: TRBV2; J gene: TRBJ1-5; clone size: .; D gene: .; CDR3 protein: CASRGDSDQPQHF; CDR3 DNA: TGTGCCAGCAGAGGGGACTCGGATCAGCCCCAGCATTTT
V gene: TRBV11-2; J gene: TRBJ2-7; clone size: .; D gene: .; CDR3 protein: CASSLAQGLSYEQYF; CDR3 DNA: TGTGCCAGCAGCCTTGCCCAGGGGCTAAGCTACGAGCAGTACTTC
V gene: TRBV5-1; J gene: TRBJ1-1; clone size: .; D gene: TRBD1; CDR3 protein: CASSFQQGSGEAFF; CDR3 DNA: TGCGCCAGCAGCTTCCAACAGGGGTCTGGGGAAGCTTTCTTT
V gene: TRBV5-1; J gene: TRBJ2-7; clone size: .; D gene: TRBD2; CDR3 protein: CASSFDASGASYEQYF; CDR3 DNA: TGCGCCAGCAGCTTTGATGCTAGCGGAGCCTCCTACGAGCAGTACTTC
V gene: TRBV5-1; J gene: TRBJ2-7; clone size: .; D gene: TRBD2; CDR3 protein: CASSPSGSYKTGEQYF; CDR3 DNA: TGCGCCAGCAGCCCCAGCGGGAGCTATAAAACAGGCGAGCAGTACTTC
V gene: TRBV18; J gene: TRBJ2-7; clone size: .; D gene: .; CDR3 protein: CASSPKQGVSYEQYF; CDR3 DNA: TGTGCCAGCTCACCGAAACAGGGAGTCTCCTACGAGCAGTACTTC
V gene: TRBV7-2; J gene: TRBJ2-1; clone size: .; D gene: TRBD2; CDR3 protein: CASSLPGTRLFF; CDR3 DNA: TGTGCCAGCAGCCTACCCGGGACTAGACTGTTCTTC
V gene: TRBV6-1; J gene: TRBJ2-2; clone size: .; D gene: TRBD2; CDR3 protein: CASRAGQGVSGELFF; CDR3 DNA: TGTGCCAGCAGAGCGGGGCAGGGTGTGTCCGGGGAGCTGTTTTTT
V gene: TRBV13; J gene: TRBJ2-7; clone size: .; D gene: .; CDR3 protein: CASSLPPLYEQYF; CDR3 DNA: TGTGCCAGCAGCTTACCCCCCCTCTACGAGCAGTACTTC
V gene: TRBV28; J gene: TRBJ1-2; clone size: few; D gene: .; CDR3 protein: CASSPPLSGYTF; CDR3 DNA: TGTGCCAGCAGCCCTCCCCTATCGGGCTACACCTTC
V gene: TRBV7-2; J gene: TRBJ2-3; clone size: .; D gene: .; CDR3 protein: CASSPGSFNSATQYF; CDR3 DNA: TGTGCCAGCAGCCCCGGGTCTTTCAATTCTGCTACGCAGTATTTT
V gene: TRBV7-9; J gene: TRBJ2-2; clone size: .; D gene: .; CDR3 protein: CSSSAGQRLNTGELFF; CDR3 DNA: TGTTCCAGCAGCGCCGGCCAGCGGCTAAACACCGGGGAGCTGTTTTTT
V gene: TRBV6-1; J gene: TRBJ1-1; clone size: .; D gene: .; CDR3 protein: CASSGWGGNTEAFF; CDR3 DNA: TGTGCCAGCAGTGGATGGGGGGGGAACACTGAAGCTTTCTTT
V gene: TRBV15; J gene: TRBJ2-7; clone size: .; D gene: TRBD2; CDR3 protein: CATSKGLAAHEQYF; CDR3 DNA: TGTGCCACCAGCAAGGGACTAGCAGCTCACGAGCAGTACTTC
V gene: TRBV5-1; J gene: TRBJ2-3; clone size: once; D gene: TRBD2; CDR3 protein: CASSSGTSTDTQYF; CDR3 DNA: TGCGCCAGCAGCAGCGGGACTAGCACAGATACGCAGTATTTT
V gene: TRBV18; J gene: TRBJ1-2; clone size: .; D gene: .; CDR3 protein: CASSPPKIF; CDR3 DNA: TGTGCCAGCTCACCACCCAAAATCTTC
V gene: TRBV7-2; J gene: TRBJ2-5; clone size: .; D gene: .; CDR3 protein: CASSLFGPPEAQYF; CDR3 DNA: TGTGCCAGCAGCTTATTTGGGCCTCCGGAGGCCCAGTACTTC
V gene: TRBV6-4; J gene: TRBJ2-2; clone size: .; D gene: .; CDR3 protein: CASSADYTGELFF; CDR3 DNA: TGTGCCAGCAGTGCCGACTATACCGGGGAGCTGTTTTTT
V gene: TRBV11-2; J gene: TRBJ1-1; clone size: .; D gene: .; CDR3 protein: CASSWDFFMSTEAFF; CDR3 DNA: TGTGCCAGCAGCTGGGACTTTTTTATGAGCACTGAAGCTTTCTTT
V gene: TRBV5-4; J gene: TRBJ2-5; clone size: .; D gene: TRBD1; CDR3 protein: CASSWGQGMRGETQYF; CDR3 DNA: TGTGCCAGCAGCTGGGGACAGGGGATGAGAGGAGAGACCCAGTACTTC
V gene: TRBV2; J gene: TRBJ1-2; clone size: .; D gene: TRBD1; CDR3 protein: CASRTTGALTINYGYTF; CDR3 DNA: TGTGCCAGCAGGACAACAGGGGCCCTAACAATCAACTATGGCTACACCTTC
V gene: TRBV4-3; J gene: TRBJ1-2; clone size: .; D gene: .; CDR3 protein: CASSQDRNGGLVPYGYTF; CDR3 DNA: TGCGCCAGCAGCCAAGACCGGAACGGGGGGCTTGTTCCTTATGGCTACACCTTC
V gene: TRBV19; J gene: TRBJ1-1; clone size: .; D gene: .; CDR3 protein: CASSIDVRQSLSGGEAFF; CDR3 DNA: TGTGCCAGTAGTATAGATGTACGGCAGTCCCTGAGCGGAGGTGAAGCTTTCTTT
V gene: TRBV18; J gene: TRBJ2-2; clone size: .; D gene: TRBD1; CDR3 protein: CASSPGRGRVGELFF; CDR3 DNA: TGTGCCAGCTCACCAGGCAGGGGGCGCGTCGGGGAGCTGTTTTTT
V gene: TRBV5-1; J gene: TRBJ1-1; clone size: .; D gene: .; CDR3 protein: CASSLGTGSTRDTEAFF; CDR3 DNA: TGCGCCAGCAGCTTGGGCACAGGATCCACAAGGGACACTGAAGCTTTCTTT
V gene: TRBV2; J gene: TRBJ2-5; clone size: .; D gene: TRBD2; CDR3 protein: CASRGLAGGPETQYF; CDR3 DNA: TGTGCCAGCAGGGGACTAGCGGGAGGGCCGGAGACCCAGTACTTC
V gene: TRBV30; J gene: TRBJ1-6; clone size: .; D gene: .; CDR3 protein: CAWSYERNSPLHF; CDR3 DNA: TGTGCCTGGAGTTACGAGAGGAATTCACCCCTCCACTTT
V gene: TRBV10-3; J gene: TRBJ1-6; clone size: few; D gene: .; CDR3 protein: CAIKEEHSYNSPLHF; CDR3 DNA: TGTGCCATCAAGGAGGAACACTCCTATAATTCACCCCTCCACTTT
V gene: TRBV7-2; J gene: TRBJ2-5; clone size: few; D gene: .; CDR3 protein: CASSSSLETQYF; CDR3 DNA: TGTGCCAGCAGCTCCAGTCTGGAGACCCAGTACTTC